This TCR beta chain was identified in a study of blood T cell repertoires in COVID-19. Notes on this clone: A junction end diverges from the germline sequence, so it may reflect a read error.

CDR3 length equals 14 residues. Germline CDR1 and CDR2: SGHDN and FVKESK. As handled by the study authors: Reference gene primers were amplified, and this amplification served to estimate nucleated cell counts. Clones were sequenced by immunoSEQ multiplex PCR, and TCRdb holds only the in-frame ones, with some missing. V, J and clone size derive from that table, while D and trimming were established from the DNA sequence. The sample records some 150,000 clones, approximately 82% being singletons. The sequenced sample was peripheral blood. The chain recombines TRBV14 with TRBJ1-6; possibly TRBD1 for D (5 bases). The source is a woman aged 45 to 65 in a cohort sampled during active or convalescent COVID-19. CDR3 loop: CASRQDSNNSPLHF. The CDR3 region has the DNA TGTGCCAGCAGACAAGACAGTAATAATTCACCCCTCCACTTT.